The 2 T cell receptor beta chains below come from one sample, sequenced in a study of blood T cells in healthy people across ages (dated by TCRdb to between 2014 and 2016). Library preparation used 5' RACE. Sequenced using an Illumina HiSeq 2500. A second PCR of roughly 6 to 11 cycles was run with a J-beta primer mix and a sample-barcoded 5' primer. Using fastp at Q25 and MiXCR, TCRdb reprocessed the public reads and kept productive beta chains. Duplicate CDR3 protein sequences are folded into a single record with the most common DNA and genes. The sample table records more than 1,400,000 distinct CDR3 sequences; 42% of these occur just once. The ten biggest clones cover 6.5% to 10% of the sample. The sample taken for sequencing was blood. These receptors all stem from a woman under 30 in good health.

This clonotype was found many times. The chain is built from TRBV25-1 and TRBJ2-5, with D perhaps given as TRBD1 or TRBD2 (6 bases each). The CDR3 length is 15 residues. V shed 0 bases and J shed 4 bases, with 12 bases lying between them. The germline V gene encodes CDR1 MGHDK and CDR2 SYGVNS. CDR3 in amino acids: CASSEYFRGLETQYF. CDR3 sequence (DNA): TGTGCCAGCAGTGAATATTTCCGGGGGCTAGAGACCCAGTACTTC.

This chain connects TRBV6-1 to TRBJ1-1; no reliable D call. Per germline, CDR1 MNHNS and CDR2 SASEGT. V gave up 4 bases and J gave up 7 bases, with 7 bases separating them. CDR3 length: 11 amino acids. The CDR3 DNA is TGTGCCAGCAGTGGTACCGGTGAAGCTTTCTTT. This codes for CASSGTGEAFF.